Reported below is one TCR beta chain. Its antigen is as yet unknown. This specimen belongs to a study of T cells in localized non-small cell lung cancer. Germline CDR1 and CDR2: SGHRS and YFSETQ. The CDR3 covers 20 residues. V shed 1 base, J shed 4 bases, and the junction held 16 bases outside the gene matches. General observations from the study: Turning up in adjacent lung were a median around 58 of the top 100 tumor clones. The study sequenced only one region of the tumor. As a result, intratumor heterogeneity could not be excluded and remains possible. Higher T cell density in the blood was associated with longer overall survival, whereas higher adjacent-lung clonality associated with shorter survival.

Sequenced by immunoSEQ multiplex PCR; TCRdb stores in-frame clones only, minus some. The data contain around 40,000 clones, approximately 86% of them singletons. Sequencing used peripheral blood, obtained before any cancer treatment. This receptor was taken from a man aged 35-69 years with stage I lung adenocarcinoma. The chain employs TRBV5-1 and TRBJ2-1; 11 bases align to TRBD1. This CDR3 is CASSLRTGGTGTTRYNEQFF. The CDR3 DNA reads as TGCGCCAGCAGCTTGAGGACAGGGGGCACCGGGACTACTCGGTACAATGAGCAGTTCTTC.